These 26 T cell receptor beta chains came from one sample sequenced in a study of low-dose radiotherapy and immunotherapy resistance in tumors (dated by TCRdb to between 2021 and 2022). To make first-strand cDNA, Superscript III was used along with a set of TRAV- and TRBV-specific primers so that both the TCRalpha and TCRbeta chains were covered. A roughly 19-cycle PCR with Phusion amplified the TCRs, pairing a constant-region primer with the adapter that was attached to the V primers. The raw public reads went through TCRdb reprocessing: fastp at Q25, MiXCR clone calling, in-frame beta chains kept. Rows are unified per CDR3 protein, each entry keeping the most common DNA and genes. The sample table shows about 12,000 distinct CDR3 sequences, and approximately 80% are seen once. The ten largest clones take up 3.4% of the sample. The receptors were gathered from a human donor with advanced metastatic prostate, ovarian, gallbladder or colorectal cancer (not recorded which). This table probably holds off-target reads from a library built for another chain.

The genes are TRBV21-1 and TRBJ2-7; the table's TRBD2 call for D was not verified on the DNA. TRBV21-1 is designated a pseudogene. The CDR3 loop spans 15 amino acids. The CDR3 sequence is CASSKGRVGSGEQYF. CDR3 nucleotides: TGTGCCAGCAGCAAAGGGAGGGTAGGTTCGGGAGAGCAGTACTTC.

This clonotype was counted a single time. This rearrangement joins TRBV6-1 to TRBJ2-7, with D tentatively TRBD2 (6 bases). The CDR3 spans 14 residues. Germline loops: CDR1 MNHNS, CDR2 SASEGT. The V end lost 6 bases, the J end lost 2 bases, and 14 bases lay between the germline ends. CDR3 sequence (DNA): TGTGCCAGCAGGCCGGACGGGAGCCCCTACGAGCAGTACTTC. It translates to CASRPDGSPYEQYF.

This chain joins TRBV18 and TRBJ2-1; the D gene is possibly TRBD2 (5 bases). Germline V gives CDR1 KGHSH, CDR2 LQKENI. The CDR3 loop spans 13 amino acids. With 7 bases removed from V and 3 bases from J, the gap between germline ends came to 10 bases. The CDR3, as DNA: TGTGCCAGCTTGGGAGAGATCTACAATGAGCAGTTCTTC. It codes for CASLGEIYNEQFF.

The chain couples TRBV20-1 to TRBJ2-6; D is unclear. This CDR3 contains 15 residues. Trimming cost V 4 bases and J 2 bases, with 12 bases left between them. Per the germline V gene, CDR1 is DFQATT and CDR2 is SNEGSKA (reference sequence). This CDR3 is CSAKPQGPGANVLTF. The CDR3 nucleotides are TGCAGTGCTAAGCCCCAAGGTCCTGGGGCCAACGTCCTGACTTTC.

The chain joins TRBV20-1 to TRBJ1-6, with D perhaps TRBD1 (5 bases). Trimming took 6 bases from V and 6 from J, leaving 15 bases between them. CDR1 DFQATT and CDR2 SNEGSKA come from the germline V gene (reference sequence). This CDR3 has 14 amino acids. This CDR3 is CSATAGTVNSPLHF. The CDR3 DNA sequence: TGCAGTGCCACGGCCGGGACGGTTAATTCACCCCTCCACTTT.

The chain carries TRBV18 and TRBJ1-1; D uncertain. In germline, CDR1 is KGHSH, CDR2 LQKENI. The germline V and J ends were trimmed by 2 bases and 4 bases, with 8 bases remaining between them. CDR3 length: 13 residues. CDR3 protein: CASSPSMATEAFF. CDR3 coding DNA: TGTGCCAGCTCACCATCCATGGCCACTGAAGCTTTCTTT.

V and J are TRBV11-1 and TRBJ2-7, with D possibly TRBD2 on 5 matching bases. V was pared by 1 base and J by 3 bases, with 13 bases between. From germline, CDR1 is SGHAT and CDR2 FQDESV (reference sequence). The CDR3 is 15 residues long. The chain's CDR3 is CASSLVTSGIYEQYF. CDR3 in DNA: TGTGCCAGCAGCTTAGTTACCAGCGGCATCTACGAGCAGTACTTC.

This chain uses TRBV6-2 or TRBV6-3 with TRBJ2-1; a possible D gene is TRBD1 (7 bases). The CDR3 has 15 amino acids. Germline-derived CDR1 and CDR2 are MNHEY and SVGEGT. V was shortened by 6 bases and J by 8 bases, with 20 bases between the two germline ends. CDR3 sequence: CASSPLRRGRYEQFF. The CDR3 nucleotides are TGTGCCAGCAGCCCGCTCCGCAGGGGGAGGTATGAGCAGTTCTTC.

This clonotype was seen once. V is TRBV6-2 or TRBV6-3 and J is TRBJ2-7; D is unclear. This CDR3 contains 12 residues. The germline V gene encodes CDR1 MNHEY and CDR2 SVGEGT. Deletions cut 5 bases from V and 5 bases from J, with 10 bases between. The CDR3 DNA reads TGTGCCAGCAGTGTGCTACTAAACGAGCAGTACTTC. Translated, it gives CASSVLLNEQYF.

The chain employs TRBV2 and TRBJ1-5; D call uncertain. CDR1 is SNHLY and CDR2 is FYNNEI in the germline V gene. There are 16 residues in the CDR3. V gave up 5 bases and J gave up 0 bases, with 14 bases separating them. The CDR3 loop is CASSKPGEHSNQPQHF. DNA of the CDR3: TGTGCCAGCAGTAAACCCGGGGAGCATAGCAATCAGCCCCAGCATTTT.

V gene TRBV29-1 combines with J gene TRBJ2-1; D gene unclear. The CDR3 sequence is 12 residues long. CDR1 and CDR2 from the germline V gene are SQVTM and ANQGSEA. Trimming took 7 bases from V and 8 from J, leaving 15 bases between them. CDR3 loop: CSAERGSDEQFF. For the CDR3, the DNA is TGCAGCGCCGAGAGAGGCTCCGATGAGCAGTTCTTC.

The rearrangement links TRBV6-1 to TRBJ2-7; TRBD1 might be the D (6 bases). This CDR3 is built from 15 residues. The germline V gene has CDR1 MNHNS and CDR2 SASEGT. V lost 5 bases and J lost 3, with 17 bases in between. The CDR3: CASSKGWTEFYEQYF. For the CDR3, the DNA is TGTGCCAGCAGTAAAGGGTGGACAGAGTTCTACGAGCAGTACTTC.

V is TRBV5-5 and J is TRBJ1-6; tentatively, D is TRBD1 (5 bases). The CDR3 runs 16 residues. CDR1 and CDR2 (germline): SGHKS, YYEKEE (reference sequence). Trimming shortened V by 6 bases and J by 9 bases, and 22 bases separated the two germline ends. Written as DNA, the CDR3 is TGTGCCAGCACCACAAGTCCCGGGACCGATTCTTCACCCCTCCACTTT. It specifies CASTTSPGTDSSPLHF.

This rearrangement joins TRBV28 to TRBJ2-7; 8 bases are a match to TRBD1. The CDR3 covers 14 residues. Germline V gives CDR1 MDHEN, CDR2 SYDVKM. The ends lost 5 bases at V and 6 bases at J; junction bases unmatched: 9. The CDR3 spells CASSPGTGVSEQYF. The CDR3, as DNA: TGTGCCAGCAGTCCCGGGACAGGCGTTTCCGAGCAGTACTTC.

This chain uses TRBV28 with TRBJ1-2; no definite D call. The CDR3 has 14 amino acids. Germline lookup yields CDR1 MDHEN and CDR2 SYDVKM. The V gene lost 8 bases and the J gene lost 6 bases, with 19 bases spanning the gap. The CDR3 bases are TGTGCCAGCGCCCGTCGGGCAGATCGGGATGGCTACACCTTC. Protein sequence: CASARRADRDGYTF.

CDR3 nucleotides: TGCACCAGCAGCCAAGAAGGGGTCAGGCGTAAAAACACTGAAGCTTTCTTT. This sequence encodes CTSSQEGVRRKNTEAFF. The J gene is TRBJ1-1, the V gene TRBV1; TRBD1 is the table's D call and was not checked against the DNA. TRBV1 is flagged as a pseudogene. The CDR3 is 17 amino acids.

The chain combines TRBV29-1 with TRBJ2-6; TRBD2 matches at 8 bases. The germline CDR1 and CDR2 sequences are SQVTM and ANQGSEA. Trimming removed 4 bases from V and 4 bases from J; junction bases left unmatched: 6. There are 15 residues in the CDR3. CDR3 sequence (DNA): TGCAGCGTTGCCCCCGGGAGGGCAGGGGCCAACGTCCTGACTTTC. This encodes CSVAPGRAGANVLTF.

The CDR3 region is CASGVASSYNEQFF. CDR3 nucleotide sequence: TGTGCCAGCGGGGTGGCGAGCTCCTACAATGAGCAGTTCTTC. The V call is TRBV7-2, the J call TRBJ2-1; D gene ambiguous. The CDR3 runs to 14 residues. V was cut by 8 bases and J by 0 bases, with 11 bases left in between. The germline V gene has CDR1 SGHTA and CDR2 FQGNSA. Full variable domain (remainder filled in from reference TRBV7-2 and TRBJ2-1): GAGVSQSPSNKVTEKGKDVELRCDPISGHTALYWYRQSLGQGLEFLIYFQGNSAPDKSGLPSDRFSAERTGGSVSTLTIQRTQQEDSAVYLCASGVASSYNEQFFGPGTRLTVL.

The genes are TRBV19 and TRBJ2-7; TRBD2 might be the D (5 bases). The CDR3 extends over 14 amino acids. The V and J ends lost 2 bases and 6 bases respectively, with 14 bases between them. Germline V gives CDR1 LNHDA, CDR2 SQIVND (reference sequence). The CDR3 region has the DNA TGTGCCAGTAGTATAAGGGTCGGGATACTCGAGCAGTACTTC. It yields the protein CASSIRVGILEQYF.

The CDR3 sequence is CASSQDLNTGELFF. CDR3 nucleotides: TGTGCCAGCTCTCAGGACTTAAACACCGGGGAGCTGTTTTTT. The chain carries TRBV7-7 and TRBJ2-2; perhaps TRBD2 as D (5 bases). V dropped 8 bases and J dropped 2 bases, with 12 bases sitting between them. The V gene's germline CDR1 is SSHAT and CDR2 FNYEAQ (reference sequence). The CDR3 extends over 14 amino acids.

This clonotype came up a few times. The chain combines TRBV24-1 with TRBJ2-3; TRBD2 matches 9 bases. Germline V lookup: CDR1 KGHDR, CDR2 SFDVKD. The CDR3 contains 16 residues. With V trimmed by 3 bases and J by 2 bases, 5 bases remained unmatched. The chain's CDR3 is CATSDRTSDYTDTQYF. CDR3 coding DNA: TGTGCCACCAGTGATCGGACTAGCGACTACACAGATACGCAGTATTTT.

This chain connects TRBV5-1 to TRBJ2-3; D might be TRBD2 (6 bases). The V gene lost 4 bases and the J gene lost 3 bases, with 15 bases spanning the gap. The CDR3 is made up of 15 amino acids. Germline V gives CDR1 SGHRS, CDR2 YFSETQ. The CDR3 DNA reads TGCGCCAGCAGCCCGGGCGGGGCGAAGACAGATACGCAGTATTTT. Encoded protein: CASSPGGAKTDTQYF.

The CDR3 here is CASRHRDSQSYEQYF. The CDR3 DNA reads TGTGCAAGTCGCCACCGGGACAGTCAATCCTACGAGCAGTACTTC. This rearrangement joins TRBV12-2 to TRBJ2-7; the table's D call, TRBD1, was not checked against the DNA. TRBV12-2 is termed a pseudogene. The length of the CDR3 is 15 residues.

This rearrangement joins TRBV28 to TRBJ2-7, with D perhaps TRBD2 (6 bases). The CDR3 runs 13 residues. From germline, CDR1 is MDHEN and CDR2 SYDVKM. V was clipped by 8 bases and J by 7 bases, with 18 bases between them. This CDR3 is CASLGSAGGEQYF. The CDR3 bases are TGTGCCAGCCTCGGGTCGGCCGGGGGAGAGCAGTACTTC.

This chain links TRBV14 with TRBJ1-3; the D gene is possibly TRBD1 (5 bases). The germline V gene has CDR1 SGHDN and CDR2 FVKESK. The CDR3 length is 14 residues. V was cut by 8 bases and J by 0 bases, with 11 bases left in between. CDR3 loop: CASAFQGSGNTIYF. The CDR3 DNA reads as TGTGCCAGCGCATTTCAGGGCTCTGGAAACACCATATATTTT.

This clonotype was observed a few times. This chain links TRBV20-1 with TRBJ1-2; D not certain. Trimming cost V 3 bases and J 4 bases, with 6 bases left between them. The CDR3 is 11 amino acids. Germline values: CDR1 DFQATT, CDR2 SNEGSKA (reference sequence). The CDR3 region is CSASPGYGYTF. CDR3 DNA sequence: TGCAGTGCTAGTCCCGGCTATGGCTACACCTTC.